This T cell receptor beta chain was retrieved from a study of technical replicates of blood from a handful of donors. V lost 5 bases to trimming and J lost 5 bases; unmatched junction nucleotides: 7. The CDR3 sequence is 14 residues long. The germline V gene has CDR1 MDHEN and CDR2 SYDVKM. TCRdb's table, derived via immunoSEQ multiplex PCR, lists solely in-frame clones and lacks some. The data contain around 97,000 clones, around 96% of them seen just once; the ten biggest clones take up about 0.36%. This chain links TRBV28 with TRBJ1-1, with 8 bases that match TRBD1. This clonotype was obtained from a human donor in good health. The sample was T cells isolated from PBMCs. CDR3 nucleotides: TGTGCCAGCAGTCGCAGGGGGCGCATTACTGAAGCTTTCTTT. It encodes CASSRRGRITEAFF. Full variable domain (outside the CDR3, taken from reference TRBV28 and TRBJ1-1): DVKVTQSSRYLVKRTGEKVFLECVQDMDHENMFWYRQDPGLGLRLIYFSYDVKMKEKGDIPEGYSVSREKKERFSLILESASTNQTSMYLCASSRRGRITEAFFGQGTRLTVV.